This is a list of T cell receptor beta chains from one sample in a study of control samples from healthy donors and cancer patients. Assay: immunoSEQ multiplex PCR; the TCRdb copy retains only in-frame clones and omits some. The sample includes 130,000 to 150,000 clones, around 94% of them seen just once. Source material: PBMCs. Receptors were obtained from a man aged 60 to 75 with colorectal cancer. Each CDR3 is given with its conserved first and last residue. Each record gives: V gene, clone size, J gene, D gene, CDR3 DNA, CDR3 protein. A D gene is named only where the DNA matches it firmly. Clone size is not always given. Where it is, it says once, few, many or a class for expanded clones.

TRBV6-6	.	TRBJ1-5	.	TGTGCCAGCAGTTATAGGGGAAAAGATCAGCCCCAGCATTTT	CASSYRGKDQPQHF
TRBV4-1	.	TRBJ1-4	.	TGCGCCAGCCACCCTGGCGGGTCTAGTGAAAAACTGTTTTTT	CASHPGGSSEKLFF
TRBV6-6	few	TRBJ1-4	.	TGTGCCAGCAGTTACTCCGGACGGTCTAATGAAAAACTGTTTTTT	CASSYSGRSNEKLFF
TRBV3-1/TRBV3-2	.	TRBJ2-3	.	TGTGCCAGCAGCCAAGTTTCCGGGGGCCGCACAGATACGCAGTATTTT	CASSQVSGGRTDTQYF
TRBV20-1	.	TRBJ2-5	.	TGCAGTGCTAGTAACAGGATACAAGAGACCCAGTACTTC	CSASNRIQETQYF
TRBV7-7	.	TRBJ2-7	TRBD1	TGTGCCAGCAGCTTAGGGACAGGGGGATTTTACGAGCAGTACTTC	CASSLGTGGFYEQYF
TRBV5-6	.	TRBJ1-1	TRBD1	TGTGCCAGCAGCTTGGGACAGGGTTCCACTGAAGCTTTCTTT	CASSLGQGSTEAFF
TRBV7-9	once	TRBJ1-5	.	TGTGCCAGCAGCTTCTCGAATGTAGATCAGCCCCAGCATTTT	CASSFSNVDQPQHF
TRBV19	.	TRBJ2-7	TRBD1	TGTGCCAGTAGGAAGGACAGGAGCTCCTACGAGCAGTACTTC	CASRKDRSSYEQYF
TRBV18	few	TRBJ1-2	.	TGTGCCAGCTCACCCCAGGGTCCTGAGTATGGCTACACCTTC	CASSPQGPEYGYTF
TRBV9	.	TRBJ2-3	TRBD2	TGTGCCAGCAGCGTATGGCTAGCGGCCACAGATACGCAGTATTTT	CASSVWLAATDTQYF
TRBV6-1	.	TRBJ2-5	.	TGTGCCAGCAGTGAACCGAGAGGGTGGGAGACCCAGTACTTC	CASSEPRGWETQYF
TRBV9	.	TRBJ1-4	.	TGTGCCAGCAGTCCAGGCACTGCAACTAATGAAAAACTGTTTTTT	CASSPGTATNEKLFF
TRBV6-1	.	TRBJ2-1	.	TGTGCCAGCAGTGAAAAAACACTGAGCTCCTACAATGAGCAGTTCTTC	CASSEKTLSSYNEQFF
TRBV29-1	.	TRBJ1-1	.	TGCAGCGTTGTCGGTTGGCAGGGCGGGTCTGAAGCTTTCTTT	CSVVGWQGGSEAFF
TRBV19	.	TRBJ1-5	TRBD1	TGTGCCAGTAGTAGTACCGGGACAGGGTTCAATCAGCCCCAGCATTTT	CASSSTGTGFNQPQHF
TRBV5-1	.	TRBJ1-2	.	TGCGCCAGCAGTCGGGGGGCACGGAGCGACTATGGCTACACCTTC	CASSRGARSDYGYTF
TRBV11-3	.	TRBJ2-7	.	TGTGCCAGCAGCTTGCGACCAGGTTACGAGCAGTACTTC	CASSLRPGYEQYF
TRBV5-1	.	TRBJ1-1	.	TGCGCCAGCTCAGTGGCGGCCCAGGGATTTCGGACTGAAGCTTTCTTT	CASSVAAQGFRTEAFF
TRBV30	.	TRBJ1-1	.	TGTGCCTGGAGTAGACAGCCGAACACTGAAGCTTTCTTT	CAWSRQPNTEAFF
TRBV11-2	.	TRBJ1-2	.	TGTGCCAGCAGCCGAGGGACGGTGAACTATGGCTACACCTTC	CASSRGTVNYGYTF
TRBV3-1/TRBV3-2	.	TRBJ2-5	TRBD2	TGTGCCAGCAGCCCCTGGACTAGCGGGGGGTCTGCGGAGACCCAGTACTTC	CASSPWTSGGSAETQYF
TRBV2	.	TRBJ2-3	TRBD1	TGTGCCAGCAGTGAATTTAGGACAGGGTCTAGCACAGATACGCAGTATTTT	CASSEFRTGSSTDTQYF
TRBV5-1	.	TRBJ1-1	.	TGCGCCAGCAGCTTAGGGGGGACGAACACTGAAGCTTTCTTT	CASSLGGTNTEAFF
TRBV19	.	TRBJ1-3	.	TGTGCCAGTAGCTCAAAATCGGGACTCCTGAGCTCTGGAAACACCATATATTTT	CASSSKSGLLSSGNTIYF
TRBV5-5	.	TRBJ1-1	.	TGTGCCAGCAGCTTGGGAGTCTGGGGCACTGAAGCTTTCTTT	CASSLGVWGTEAFF
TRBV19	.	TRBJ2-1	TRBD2	TGTGCCAGTAGTATGATAGGGGGACTAGGGGTCAATGAGCAGTTCTTC	CASSMIGGLGVNEQFF
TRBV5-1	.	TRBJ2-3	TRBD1	TGCGCCAGCAGCTTGGAGGCCCGCGACAGGGGAAATACGCAGTATTTT	CASSLEARDRGNTQYF
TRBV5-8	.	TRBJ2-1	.	TGTGCCAGCAGCCGAGGGGGGGGGTCACGTTTGGGCAATGAGCAGTTCTTC	CASSRGGGSRLGNEQFF
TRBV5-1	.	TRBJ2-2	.	TGCGCCAGCAGCTTGGCAGCCTCTACCACCGGGGAGCTGTTTTTT	CASSLAASTTGELFF
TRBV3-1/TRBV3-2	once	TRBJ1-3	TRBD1	TGTGCCAGCAGCCAAGATTTTCGGACAGGGAAAGGAAACACCATATATTTT	CASSQDFRTGKGNTIYF
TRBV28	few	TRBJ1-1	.	TGTGCCAGCATTGGAGGGAACACTGAAGCTTTCTTT	CASIGGNTEAFF
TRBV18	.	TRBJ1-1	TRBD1	TGTGCCAGCTCACCAACAGGGGAGGACACTGAAGCTTTCTTT	CASSPTGEDTEAFF
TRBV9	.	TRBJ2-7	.	TGTGCCAGCAGCGTAGGGGCAGATTCCTACGAGCAGTACTTC	CASSVGADSYEQYF
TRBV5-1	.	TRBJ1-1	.	TGCGCCAGCAGCGTGGGGCGCCGAACTGAAGCTTTCTTT	CASSVGRRTEAFF
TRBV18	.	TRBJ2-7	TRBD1	TGTGCCAGCTCACCGTCGGACAGGGGGCAGGAGCAGTACTTC	CASSPSDRGQEQYF
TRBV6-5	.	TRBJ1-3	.	TGTGCCAGCAGTTTCCCGGGTGGAAACACCATATATTTT	CASSFPGGNTIYF
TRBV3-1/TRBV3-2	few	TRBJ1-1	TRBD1	TGTGCCAGCAGCCAAACCAGGACAGGGGGAGCTTTCTTT	CASSQTRTGGAFF
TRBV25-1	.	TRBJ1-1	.	TGTGCCAGCAGTGCTAGCGGCCGGAAGACCACTGAAGCTTTCTTT	CASSASGRKTTEAFF
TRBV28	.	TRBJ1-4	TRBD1	TGTGCCAGCAGTGAACAGGGGGCGCCGGGAGTTGGTGAAAAACTGTTTTTT	CASSEQGAPGVGEKLFF
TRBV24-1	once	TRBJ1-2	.	TGTGCCACCAGTGATTTCGACATAGACTATGGCTACACCTTC	CATSDFDIDYGYTF
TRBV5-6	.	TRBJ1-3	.	TGTGCCAGCAGCTGGGCAGAAGGGGGCTCTGGAAACACCATATATTTT	CASSWAEGGSGNTIYF
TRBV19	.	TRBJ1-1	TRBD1	TGTGCCAGTAGTATAGTTCCGGACAGGGGGAACACTGAAGCTTTCTTT	CASSIVPDRGNTEAFF
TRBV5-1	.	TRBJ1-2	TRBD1	TGCGCCAGCAGCTTCGACAGGGATGGCTACACCTTC	CASSFDRDGYTF
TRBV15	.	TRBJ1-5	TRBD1	TGTGCCACTAACGGACAGGGGCTGGATCAGCCCCAGCATTTT	CATNGQGLDQPQHF